This T cell receptor beta chain stems from a study of OX40 agonist ivuxolimab in advanced cancers. Assay: immunoSEQ multiplex PCR; the TCRdb copy retains only in-frame clones and omits some. The profile shows 40,000 to 50,000 clones, around 85% of them singletons. Germline V CDR1 and CDR2: MNHEY, SMNVEV (reference sequence). The CDR3 consists of 14 residues. The V and J ends lost 2 bases and 4 bases respectively, with 9 bases between them. The receptor was derived from an adult with an advanced solid tumor such as melanoma, head and neck, liver or kidney cancer. This chain uses TRBV27 with TRBJ1-5; D possibly corresponds to TRBD1 (5 bases). The material sequenced was CD4+ or CD8+ T cells sorted from blood, taken in a trial of the OX40 agonist ivuxolimab. The CDR3 DNA reads TGTGCCAGCAGTTTAAGGGACGGGAATCAGCCCCAGCATTTT. It codes for CASSLRDGNQPQHF.